This T cell receptor (beta chain) was observed in a study of T-cell reconstitution after alpha-beta-depleted transplantation in children. This clonotype showed up many times. Its matching antigen is unknown. The library targeted TCRbeta and was prepared with unique molecular identifiers. TCRdb redid the calling of the PCR reads with MiXCR, one entry per CDR3 protein. In the table there are about 29,000 distinct CDR3 sequences, 5% to 7% of which are singletons. Notes on the study in general: From newly produced T cells came most of the T-cell counts and diversity one year after transplant. Two months or so post-transplant, alpha-beta T cells reportedly derived from several hundred expanded graft clones.

V lost 4 bases and J 5 bases, leaving 15 bases between the germline ends. This CDR3 spans 13 amino acids. The V gene's germline CDR1 is SQVTM and CDR2 ANQGSEA. This chain joins TRBV29-1 and TRBJ2-7; the D gene is possibly TRBD1 (5 bases). The sample here was PBMCs, mostly from graft donor cells, taken 180 days after TCRalphabeta/CD19-depleted stem cell transplant. This clonotype originated in a male patient younger than 18 who had a stem cell transplant for acute myeloid leukemia, so the T cells may come from the graft donor. The CDR3 coding sequence is TGCAGCGTTGGACAACAGGTTAACCACGAGCAGTACTTC. Encoded protein: CSVGQQVNHEQYF.